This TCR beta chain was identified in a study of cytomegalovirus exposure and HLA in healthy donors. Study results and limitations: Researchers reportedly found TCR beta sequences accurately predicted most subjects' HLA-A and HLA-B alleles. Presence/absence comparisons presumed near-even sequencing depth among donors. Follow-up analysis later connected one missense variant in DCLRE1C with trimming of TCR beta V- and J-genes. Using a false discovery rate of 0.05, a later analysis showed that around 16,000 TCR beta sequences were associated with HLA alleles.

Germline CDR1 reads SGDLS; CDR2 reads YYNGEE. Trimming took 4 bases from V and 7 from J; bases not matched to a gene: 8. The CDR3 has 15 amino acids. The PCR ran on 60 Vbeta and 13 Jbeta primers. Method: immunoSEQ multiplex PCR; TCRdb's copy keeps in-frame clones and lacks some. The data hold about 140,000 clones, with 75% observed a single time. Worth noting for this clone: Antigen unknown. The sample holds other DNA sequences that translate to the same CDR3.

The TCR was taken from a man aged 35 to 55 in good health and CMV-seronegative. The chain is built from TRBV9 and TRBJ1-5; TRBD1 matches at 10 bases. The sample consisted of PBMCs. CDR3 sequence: CASSPGTGEGQPQHF. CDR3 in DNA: TGTGCCAGCAGCCCCGGGACAGGGGAGGGACAGCCCCAGCATTTT.